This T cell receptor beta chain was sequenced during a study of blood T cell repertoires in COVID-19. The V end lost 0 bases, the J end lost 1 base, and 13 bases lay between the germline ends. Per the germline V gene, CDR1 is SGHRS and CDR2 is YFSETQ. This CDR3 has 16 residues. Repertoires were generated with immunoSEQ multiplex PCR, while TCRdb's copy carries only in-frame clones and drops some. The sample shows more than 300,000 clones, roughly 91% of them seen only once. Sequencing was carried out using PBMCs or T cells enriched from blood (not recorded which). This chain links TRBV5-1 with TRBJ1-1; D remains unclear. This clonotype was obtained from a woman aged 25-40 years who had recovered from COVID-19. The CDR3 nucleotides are TGCGCCAGCAGCTTGGAACTACTTTGGCAGAACACTGAAGCTTTCTTT. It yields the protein CASSLELLWQNTEAFF.